This T cell receptor (beta chain) derives from a study of T cell responses to AZD1222 COVID-19 vaccine. Study-wide points: As reported, nearly half of all spike-specific TCRs target variant regions that are unmutated. Repertoires in all cases were sampled only once the peak T cell response had passed. The study found vaccine-associated CD4 TCRs spanning spike, dominant at 160-218 and 743-854.

The CDR3 totals 14 residues. Germline assignment: CDR1 SNHLY and CDR2 FYNNEI. V gave up 5 bases and J gave up 6 bases; unmatched junction bases: 6. Remarks on this clone: The antigen is undetermined.

Generated by immunoSEQ multiplex PCR, the TCRdb table keeps only in-frame clones and is missing some. The sample consists of about 130,000 clones, roughly 91% of them appearing once. The source is an adult in good health. The rearrangement links TRBV2 to TRBJ2-1, with 8 bases fitting TRBD1. Material: peripheral blood, obtained on day 0 of AZD1222 vaccination. The CDR3 spells CASSTGQGSNEQFF. In DNA form, the CDR3 reads TGTGCCAGCAGTACCGGACAGGGTTCCAATGAGCAGTTCTTC.